This TCR beta chain was identified during a study of blood T cell repertoires in COVID-19. About the study: T cells, B-cell-depleted T cells, or PBMCs provided the cDNA or gDNA that served as material.

Germline lookup yields CDR1 LGHNA and CDR2 YNFKEQ. The CDR3 totals 15 residues. The ends lost 3 bases at V and 6 bases at J; junction bases unmatched: 6. Original processing methods: Estimated nucleated cell counts came from reference gene primer amplification. Assay used: immunoSEQ multiplex PCR; TCRdb lists only in-frame clones, some missing. V and J calls and clone size come straight from that table; D and trimming were deduced from the DNA. Among some 120,000 clones listed, 65% to 90% were seen once. V is TRBV4-2 and J is TRBJ2-1; 9 nucleotides line up with TRBD2. The sequenced sample consisted of peripheral blood. This clonotype was sampled from a man older than 75 with active or convalescent COVID-19. CDR3 coding DNA: TGTGCCAGCAGCCAGTTAGCGGGAGAGGCCAATGAGCAGTTCTTC. Translating it yields CASSQLAGEANEQFF.